This TCR beta chain was found in a study of tumor-infiltrating lymphocytes in primary liver carcinoma. Regarding the study as a whole: It was tumor-adjacent and tumor-blood pairs that overlapped less than tumor region pairs did.

Total RNA amounting to roughly 450 ng was the source from which TCR beta cDNA was made with a constant-region primer. Slightly modified ARM-PCR served as the procedure for the TCR beta libraries. These libraries came from three rounds of nested multiplex PCR. A C-beta reverse primer was combined with TRBV1-TRBV30 forward primers in the first two PCR rounds, and each round had roughly 9 cycles. TCRdb processed the multiplex PCR reads anew with MiXCR; each CDR3 protein has one entry. The sample shows 310,000 or so distinct CDR3 sequences, 65% of them seen only once. With respect to this clonotype: No antigen is known for it.

Germline V gives CDR1 MNHNS, CDR2 SASEGT. The length of the CDR3 is 14 residues. The J segment lost 4 bases and the V segment lost 10 bases, leaving 8 bases of the junction unmatched. Both blood RNA, taken from unsorted whole blood, and germline DNA were extracted. The sequence was obtained from a middle-aged man with primary liver carcinoma and hepatitis B virus infection. Sequencing was performed on peripheral blood. V and J are TRBV6-1 and TRBJ2-1, with 9 nucleotides matching TRBD2. The CDR3, as DNA: TGTGCCACAAAACTAGCGGGCAAATACAATGAGCAGTTCTTC. Amino acid sequence: CATKLAGKYNEQFF.